The source of this T cell receptor (beta chain) is a study of tumor-infiltrating lymphocytes in primary liver carcinoma. Study summary: Primary liver carcinomas in the patients were surgically resected. Recorded tumor stage was T1-T3 N0M0, with diameters of roughly 4.2 to 10 cm.

The CDR3 length is 17 residues. J gave up 19 bases and V 5 bases, and 23 bases lay outside the gene matches. Germline DNA was extracted alongside blood RNA, which was obtained from unsorted whole blood. None of the patients had received treatment, and all had chronic HBV infection. Collected before surgery were about 4.3 milliliters of peripheral blood. Reverse transcription of approximately 500 ng total RNA with a constant-region primer produced TCR beta cDNA. Three rounds of nested multiplex PCR with slightly modified ARM-PCR produced TCR beta libraries. Amplification in the first two PCR rounds was performed using TRBV1-TRBV30 forward primers and a C-beta reverse primer for about 10 cycles each. TCRdb redid the calling of the multiplex PCR reads with MiXCR, one entry per CDR3 protein. The repertoire has fewer than 250,000 distinct CDR3 sequences, less than 65% of them found once; the top ten carry roughly 6.8%.

This chain joins TRBV12-3 or TRBV12-4 and TRBJ2-6; 10 bases fit TRBD1. The sample comprised peripheral blood. The TCR originated in a woman in her sixties with primary liver carcinoma and hepatitis B virus infection. The CDR3 DNA reads TGTGCCAGCAGTCCAGGACAGGGGGGTACTGGGGCCAACGTCCCAACTTTC. Translating gives CASSPGQGGTGANVPTF.